This T cell receptor beta chain was identified in a study of radiation and T cells in renal cell carcinoma (dated by TCRdb to the early 2020s). Concerning the study at large: TCR beta sequencing covered around 50 samples in total, comprising roughly 26 tumors and roughly 27 peripheral blood samples. Across all 53 samples, 4 million to 5 million unique CDR3 nucleotide sequences encoding around 2.8 million unique CDR3 amino acid sequences were identified.

Overall study outcomes, separate from this receptor: Higher TCR clonality was observed in irradiated tumors than in controls, with an average of about 50% of the repertoire accounted for by the top 100 clonotypes, compared with about 40% in nephrectomy-only tumors. Because pretreatment tumor biopsies were not available, the study could not determine whether clonotypes were already present within the tumor at baseline. The single-armed trial design could not address effects of radiation dose or scheduling on the TCR repertoire. Top tumor clonotypes rose in blood from baseline to 2 weeks post-radiation, then contracted by 4 weeks, suggesting transient expansion of tumor-resident clones. Because only small tumor regions of approximately 1 g were available, intratumoral heterogeneity was not captured. A greater number of dominant CDR3 motifs was detected in irradiated tumors than in control tumors, and a larger share of the repertoire was occupied by these motifs in irradiated tumors than in control tumors.

Read against the paper, the sample's time point label means: tumor resected at nephrectomy. The treatment or condition label, read with the paper, signifies: 15 Gy SBRT to primary tumor, nephrectomy 4 weeks later. Samples came from a clinical trial, in which primary renal cell carcinomas received 15 Gy stereotactic body radiation therapy followed by nephrectomy 4 weeks later. Every patient had renal cell carcinoma of clear cell pathology. The tumors were dissociated mechanically, digested with collagenase/hyaluronidase at 37 degrees C, processed in gentleMACS C tubes, and kept in liquid nitrogen. The QIAamp DNA Blood Mini Kit (Qiagen) was used to prepare genomic DNA for TCR sequencing. The analyses included only samples that passed all quality control checks. TCR beta libraries were generated from genomic DNA with the immunoSEQ kit, following the manufacturer's recommendations. For library preparation, a first multiplex PCR was performed with proprietary primers, followed by a second PCR in which unique barcodes were added, and bead cleanups were performed after each round. Each sample batch included a kit-provided positive control reaction and a negative control reaction. The final libraries underwent checking on an Agilent 4200 TapeStation D1000 ScreenTape, volumetric pooling, and quantification by qPCR. Sequencing was performed on an Illumina NextSeq500 with a MidOutput 150-cycle cartridge, and 156 Read1 and 15 Index1 cycles were run with kit custom primers. The pooled library was loaded at about 0.93 pM with roughly 20% PhiX control spiked in. For the original study's pipeline: The vendor-processed data were analyzed in R, and a clonotype was defined as all T cells that share the same CDR3 nucleotide sequence. In the clone abundance analyses, frequencies in each sample were normalized to that sample's 10,000 most abundant clones. Public T cell clones, which averaged fewer than five per sample, were excluded before analysis. The dominant motif analysis was done with ImmunoMap using the PAM10 matrix, a gap penalty of 30, and a homology threshold of 0.3, and motifs with a cumulative frequency of at least 0.01 were considered dominant. Tumor-enriched clonotypes and baseline blood-enriched clonotypes were defined as those with an abundance difference of at least 32-fold between compartments. The Baroni-Urbani and Buser coefficient was used to measure tumor-blood repertoire similarity, and groups were compared with two-tailed Wilcoxon tests in R. The table comes from immuneACCESS by way of TCRdb, which keeps in-frame sequences with V and J called. Part of the clones is missing from these tables; in studies checked, under half for an unresolved V gene and the rest for unknown reasons. That table supplies the V and J calls and clone size; D and trimming were determined from the DNA. Recorded for this sample are about 16,000 clones; 50% of them occurred a single time. The ten biggest clones cover 30% to 50% of the sample.

CDR1 and CDR2 were assigned from the germline V gene as SNHLY and FYNNEI. From its cysteine to its phenylalanine, the CDR3 spans 13 amino acids. The DNA shown is the 39-base CDR3, in frame from base 1. Trimming takes 4 bases from V and 4 bases from J, and the germline ends sit 10 bases apart. As concerns this clone: Its specific antigen is unknown. The input lacks base qualities; no much larger clone sits a single base away. The sample holds other DNA sequences that translate to the same CDR3.

In this chain, TRBV2 is recombined with TRBJ1-1; TRBD1 is a weak D gene call, 5 bases matching. Here the sequenced sample was tumor tissue, taken from a patient whose treatment included radiotherapy and nephrectomy. The TCR sequence derives from a woman aged 60-75 years with renal cell carcinoma. The bases read TGTGCCAGCAGTGCCGGGGGGTCCACTGAAGCTTTCTTT. Its translation reads: CASSAGGSTEAFF.